The rows below give T cell receptor beta chains drawn from one sample of a study of PD-L1 blockade in urothelial cancer. Libraries were prepared by immunoSEQ multiplex PCR; TCRdb keeps only in-frame clonotypes and omits some of them. Among about 86,000 clones listed, roughly 84% were seen once. Sequences were derived from PBMCs, sampled around atezolizumab (anti-PD-L1) treatment. The receptors come from a man aged 55 to 70 with urothelial cancer. CDR3s include the opening cysteine and the closing phenylalanine or tryptophan. Each record gives: D gene, clone size, V gene, J gene, CDR3 protein, CDR3 DNA. D genes are given only for firm matches. Where a row states a size, it is once, few, many or the class of an expanded clone; other rows omit it.

>TRBD1|NA|TRBV5-1|TRBJ2-2
CASSLASGTGYTGELFF
TGCGCCAGCAGCTTGGCATCCGGGACAGGGTACACCGGGGAGCTGTTTTTT
>TRBD2|NA|TRBV30|TRBJ2-7
CAWSVLAGGEQYF
TGTGCCTGGAGTGTACTTGCGGGAGGCGAGCAGTACTTC
>NA|NA|TRBV11-3|TRBJ2-7
CASSFQGTYEQYF
TGTGCCAGCAGTTTTCAGGGTACCTACGAGCAGTACTTC
>TRBD2|NA|TRBV7-7|TRBJ2-2
CASSFTPGLATGELFF
TGTGCTAGCAGCTTCACCCCGGGACTAGCTACCGGGGAGCTGTTTTTT
>TRBD2|NA|TRBV2|TRBJ2-7
CASKTGTSGYEQYF
TGTGCCAGCAAGACCGGGACTAGCGGATACGAGCAGTACTTC
>TRBD1|NA|TRBV7-9|TRBJ2-7
CASSLGWTGHAEQYF
TGTGCCAGCAGCTTAGGCTGGACAGGGCATGCCGAGCAGTACTTC
>TRBD2|NA|TRBV7-3|TRBJ2-1
CASSLSPSGNSYNEQFF
TGTGCCAGCAGCTTAAGCCCTAGCGGTAACTCCTACAATGAGCAGTTCTTC
>TRBD1|NA|TRBV7-9|TRBJ1-3
CASNIQGSGNTIYF
TGTGCCAGCAACATACAGGGGTCTGGAAACACCATATATTTT
>TRBD1|NA|TRBV6-1|TRBJ2-3
CASSVSGGDTQYF
TGTGCCAGCAGTGTCTCAGGGGGAGATACGCAGTATTTT
>NA|NA|TRBV19|TRBJ1-2
CASSIIYLDRQYGYTF
TGTGCCAGTAGTATAATTTACCTTGACAGACAATATGGCTACACCTTC
>NA|NA|TRBV6-5|TRBJ2-6
CASSYRDGRANVLTF
TGTGCCAGCAGTTACCGGGATGGGAGGGCCAACGTCCTGACTTTC
>TRBD1|NA|TRBV5-1|TRBJ2-7
CASSMDRIIYEQYF
TGCGCCAGCAGCATGGACAGGATCATCTACGAGCAGTACTTC
>NA|once|TRBV28|TRBJ1-2
CASTSWGPSPLDGYTF
TGTGCCAGCACCTCGTGGGGCCCGTCTCCCTTGGATGGCTACACCTTC
>NA|NA|TRBV28|TRBJ2-1
CASRPGLTYNEQFF
TGTGCCAGCAGGCCGGGACTCACGTACAATGAGCAGTTCTTC
>NA|NA|TRBV27|TRBJ1-5
CASSYRYSNQPQHF
TGTGCCAGCAGCTACAGATATAGCAATCAGCCCCAGCATTTT
>TRBD2|NA|TRBV27|TRBJ2-7
CASSPPGGGLTYEQYF
TGTGCCAGCAGTCCCCCGGGGGGGGGCCTTACCTACGAGCAGTACTTC
>TRBD2|NA|TRBV11-2|TRBJ2-5
CASSQTSVAETQYF
TGTGCCAGCAGCCAAACTAGCGTTGCGGAGACCCAGTACTTC
>NA|NA|TRBV7-2|TRBJ1-5
CASSPEASHNSNQPQHF
TGTGCCAGCAGTCCGGAGGCTAGTCATAATAGCAATCAGCCCCAGCATTTT
>NA|NA|TRBV18|TRBJ1-2
CASSPPAGEYGYTF
TGTGCCAGCTCACCACCGGCGGGAGAATATGGCTACACCTTC
>NA|NA|TRBV5-6|TRBJ1-3
CASGGRVSGNTIYF
TGTGCCAGCGGGGGCAGGGTCTCTGGAAACACCATATATTTT
>NA|NA|TRBV4-1|TRBJ2-5
CASSPVSGSTETQYF
TGCGCCAGCAGCCCCGTAAGCGGCTCCACGGAGACCCAGTACTTC
>NA|NA|TRBV5-4|TRBJ2-7
CASSLAGGVGYEQYF
TGTGCCAGCAGCTTGGCCGGGGGAGTAGGATACGAGCAGTACTTC
>TRBD1|NA|TRBV27|TRBJ2-7
CASSLTGQWYF
TGTGCCAGCAGTTTAACGGGACAGTGGTACTTC
>NA|NA|TRBV18|TRBJ2-3
CASLQSRSFTDTQYF
TGTGCCAGCCTCCAATCTAGGTCTTTTACAGATACGCAGTATTTT
>NA|few|TRBV11-2|TRBJ1-1
CASSLVTARGTAFF
TGTGCCAGCAGCTTAGTTACAGCCCGGGGGACGGCTTTCTTT
>TRBD2|NA|TRBV28|TRBJ2-7
CASNLRLAGIPEQYF
TGTGCCAGCAATTTGCGACTAGCGGGAATCCCCGAGCAGTACTTC
>NA|NA|TRBV29-1|TRBJ1-1
CSLRGDRNTEAFF
TGCAGCCTTCGGGGAGACCGGAACACTGAAGCTTTCTTT
>NA|once|TRBV6-1|TRBJ2-3
CASSETQAGWDTQYF
TGTGCCAGCAGTGAAACCCAAGCGGGTTGGGATACGCAGTATTTT
>TRBD1|NA|TRBV19|TRBJ1-1
CASTLTGGFSEAFF
TGTGCCAGTACCCTCACAGGGGGCTTTAGTGAAGCTTTCTTT
>NA|NA|TRBV2|TRBJ1-3
CASSESGGFSGNTIYF
TGTGCCAGCAGTGAAAGTGGCGGATTCTCTGGAAACACCATATATTTT
>NA|NA|TRBV14|TRBJ1-2
CASSQGQFNYGYTF
TGTGCCAGCAGCCAAGGACAGTTTAACTATGGCTACACCTTC
>NA|NA|TRBV5-1|TRBJ2-7
CASSPLGVSSYEQYF
TGCGCCAGCAGCCCCCTAGGGGTAAGCTCCTACGAGCAGTACTTC
>TRBD2|NA|TRBV5-1|TRBJ2-1
CASSSVAGGPSEQFF
TGCGCCAGCAGCTCGGTAGCGGGAGGGCCAAGTGAGCAGTTCTTC
>NA|NA|TRBV5-5|TRBJ2-2
CASSLWAGNTGELFF
TGTGCCAGCAGCTTGTGGGCAGGGAACACCGGGGAGCTGTTTTTT
>TRBD1|once|TRBV30|TRBJ1-5
CAWSPRAGGYSNQPQHF
TGTGCCTGGAGCCCCCGGGCAGGGGGGTATAGCAATCAGCCCCAGCATTTT
>TRBD2|NA|TRBV5-4|TRBJ2-1
CASSLEGLAGGVLGEQFF
TGTGCCAGCAGCTTGGAGGGACTAGCGGGGGGGGTCCTTGGGGAGCAGTTCTTC
>TRBD1|NA|TRBV27|TRBJ1-2
CASSLHGQGGWSYTF
TGTGCCAGCAGTTTACACGGACAGGGGGGTTGGAGCTACACCTTC
>NA|NA|TRBV28|TRBJ1-5
CASSLRAFSNQPQHF
TGTGCCAGCAGTCTCAGGGCCTTTAGCAATCAGCCCCAGCATTTT
>TRBD2|NA|TRBV4-3|TRBJ2-7
CASSQAPGGGYYEQYF
TGCGCCAGCAGCCAAGCCCCCGGCGGGGGATACTACGAGCAGTACTTC
>TRBD1|NA|TRBV4-1|TRBJ1-1
CASSQAPGTEKRDTEAFF
TGCGCCAGCAGCCAGGCCCCCGGGACAGAAAAAAGGGACACTGAAGCTTTCTTT
>TRBD1|NA|TRBV7-9|TRBJ2-5
CASSRGQPYQETQYF
TGTGCCAGCAGCAGGGGACAGCCGTACCAAGAGACCCAGTACTTC
>NA|few|TRBV30|TRBJ1-5
CAWTGGGNQPQHF
TGTGCCTGGACGGGTGGTGGCAATCAGCCCCAGCATTTT
>NA|once|TRBV11-2|TRBJ2-5
CASSRDTQETQYF
TGTGCCAGCAGCAGGGACACCCAAGAGACCCAGTACTTC
>TRBD2|NA|TRBV7-2|TRBJ2-1
CASSLAAGGRSYNEQFF
TGTGCCAGCAGCTTAGCAGCGGGGGGGAGATCCTACAATGAGCAGTTCTTC
>TRBD2|NA|TRBV7-6|TRBJ2-7
CASSQSGGNDEQYF
TGTGCCAGCAGCCAGTCGGGGGGGAACGACGAGCAGTACTTC
>TRBD2|NA|TRBV5-1|TRBJ2-3
CASSFAGTSVISDTQYF
TGCGCCAGCAGCTTTGCCGGGACTAGCGTAATATCAGATACGCAGTATTTT
>NA|NA|TRBV6-1|TRBJ2-3
CASADRGASEATQYF
TGTGCCAGCGCAGATCGGGGCGCTAGCGAGGCTACGCAGTATTTT
>TRBD1|NA|TRBV27|TRBJ2-1
CASSPKTGTGYNEQFF
TGTGCCAGCAGTCCCAAAACCGGGACAGGATACAATGAGCAGTTCTTC
>TRBD2|NA|TRBV7-9|TRBJ2-7
CASSTTTSGSYEQYF
TGTGCCAGCAGCACTACGACTAGCGGGAGCTACGAGCAGTACTTC
>NA|NA|TRBV5-1|TRBJ2-1
CASSLYLAAANEQFF
TGCGCCAGCAGCTTGTACCTAGCAGCCGCCAATGAGCAGTTCTTC
>NA|NA|TRBV7-9|TRBJ2-7
CASSRGGVYEQYF
TGTGCCAGCAGCCGCGGCGGGGTCTACGAGCAGTACTTC
>NA|NA|TRBV6-5|TRBJ2-7
CASSRSVGEQYF
TGTGCCAGCAGTCGATCGGTCGGCGAGCAGTACTTC
>NA|NA|TRBV7-8|TRBJ2-7
CASSQTSGWQYF
TGTGCCAGCAGCCAAACGAGCGGGTGGCAGTACTTC